This T cell receptor (beta chain) was recorded in a study of T-cell memory formation after mild COVID-19. Study-level findings and limits: Shrinking CD4+ clones were chiefly CM and EM; CD8+ ones were chiefly EMRA. Certain responding clones were present in pre-infection memory, suggesting participation of cross-reactive memory.

TCRdb re-derived calls from the 5' RACE reads in MiXCR, one entry per CDR3 protein. The sample includes 250,000 to 350,000 distinct CDR3 sequences, roughly 15% of them seen just once. Note on this clonotype: Its antigen is unidentified.

This TCR came from a man aged 18 to 29 who had mild COVID-19 (a few samples of this study predate the infection). Cell type and time point are not known. Sequenced: PBMCs or a T cell subset sorted from them (not recorded which).

CDR3 protein: CASSPTSGRNSPLHF. CDR3 in DNA: TGCGCCAGCAGCCCGACCTCAGGGAGGAATTCACCCCTCCACTTT. V usage is TRBV5-1 and J usage is TRBJ1-6; TRBD1 is a possible D gene (5 bases). Trimming removed 4 bases at V and 7 bases at J, with 15 bases between. This CDR3 region has 15 residues. Germline CDR1 SGHRS, CDR2 YFSETQ.